This T cell receptor (beta chain) was sequenced during a study of blood T cell repertoires in COVID-19. Looking at the study overall: The United States, Italy and Spain provided the acute and convalescent COVID-19 samples. The cDNA or gDNA used as material had been derived from T cells, B-cell-depleted T cells, or PBMCs.

A remark on this clone: At the DNA level, this CDR3 is encoded by other sequences in the same sample as well.

V lost 2 bases, J lost 2 bases, and 10 bases lay in between. The CDR3 covers 14 residues. From germline, CDR1 is MNHEY and CDR2 SMNVEV (reference sequence). Original processing notes: The assay estimated nucleated cells by amplifying reference gene primers. Clones were read by immunoSEQ multiplex PCR, and TCRdb kept only the in-frame ones, dropping some. V, J and clone size were drawn from that table, and D and trimming were deduced from the DNA. The table shows about 220,000 clones, with approximately 84% occurring only once. The specimen was peripheral blood. V usage is TRBV27 and J usage is TRBJ2-7; maybe TRBD2 (5 bases). The sequence was collected from a woman under 40 who had recovered from COVID-19. In DNA, the CDR3 is TGTGCCAGCAGTTTAACCAGCGGCGCCTACGAGCAGTACTTC. This translates into CASSLTSGAYEQYF.